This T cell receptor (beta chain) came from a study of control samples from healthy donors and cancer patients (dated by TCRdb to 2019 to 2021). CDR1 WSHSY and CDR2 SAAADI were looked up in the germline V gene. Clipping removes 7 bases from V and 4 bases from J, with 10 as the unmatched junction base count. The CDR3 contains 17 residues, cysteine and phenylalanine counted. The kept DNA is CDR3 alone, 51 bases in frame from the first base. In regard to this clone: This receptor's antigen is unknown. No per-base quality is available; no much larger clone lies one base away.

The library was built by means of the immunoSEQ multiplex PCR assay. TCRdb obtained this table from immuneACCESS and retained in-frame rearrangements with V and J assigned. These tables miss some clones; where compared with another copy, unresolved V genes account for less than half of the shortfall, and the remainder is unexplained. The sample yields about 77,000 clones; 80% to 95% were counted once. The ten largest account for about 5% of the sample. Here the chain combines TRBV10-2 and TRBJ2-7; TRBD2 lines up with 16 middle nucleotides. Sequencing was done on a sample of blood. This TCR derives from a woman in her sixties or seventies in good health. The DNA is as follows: TGCGCCAGCATACCGGGACTAGCGGGAGGGCCGGTATACGAGCAGTACTTC. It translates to CASIPGLAGGPVYEQYF.